This TCR beta chain was sequenced for a study of T-cell memory formation after mild COVID-19. CDR3 length: 16 amino acids. V was trimmed by 0 bases and J by 7 bases, leaving 16 bases between them. CDR1 and CDR2 from the germline V gene are SGHRS and YFSETQ. Study-level findings and limits: Cross-reactive memory appears to have joined, as suggested by some responding clones showing up in pre-infection memory.

From 5'RACE with constant-segment primers came TCR alpha and TCR beta cDNA libraries that carried sample barcodes and UMIs. MiXCR was run by TCRdb on the 5' RACE reads, yielding one entry per CDR3 protein. There are roughly 310,000 distinct CDR3 sequences in the sample; about a sixth occur only once, and 20% to 25% lies in the top ten. This clonotype was seen a handful of times. Its antigen is undetermined. Sequenced input: PBMCs or a T cell subset sorted from them (not recorded which). The chain couples TRBV5-1 to TRBJ1-4; perhaps TRBD1 as D (5 bases). This TCR was recovered from a man in his late teens or twenties who had mild COVID-19 (a few samples of this study predate the infection). Cell type and time point are not known. Written as DNA, the CDR3 is TGCGCCAGCAGCTTGGCCGTGGCCCGAGGGGCTGAAAAACTGTTTTTT. This codes for CASSLAVARGAEKLFF.